These 11 T cell receptor beta chains came from one sample sequenced in a study of blood T cell repertoires in COVID-19. Produced via immunoSEQ multiplex PCR; TCRdb's table is partial and in-frame only. This sample yields about 70,000 clones, of which roughly 81% are seen a single time; roughly 14% belongs to the top ten. What was sequenced was peripheral blood. All receptors come from a man older than 75 with acute or convalescent COVID-19.

The genes are TRBV4-1 and TRBJ2-7, with TRBD1 matching 10 bases. Germline CDR1 is MGHRA and CDR2 is YSYEKL. The CDR3 is 17 residues long. After removal of 0 bases from V and 2 bases from J, the junction contained 7 bases not matched to a gene. The CDR3 loop is CASSQELWDRGTYEQYF. In DNA, the CDR3 is TGCGCCAGCAGCCAAGAACTTTGGGACAGGGGAACCTACGAGCAGTACTTC.

V gene TRBV28 combines with J gene TRBJ2-7; 14 bases are shared with TRBD2. This CDR3 contains 15 residues. The J segment lost 5 bases and the V segment lost 6 bases, leaving 6 bases of the junction unmatched. In germline, CDR1 is MDHEN, CDR2 SYDVKM. DNA for the CDR3: TGTGCCAGCAGCCCCCCGGGACTAGCGGGAGACGAGCAGTACTTC. It encodes CASSPPGLAGDEQYF.

The table lists this clone with a few counts. V and J are TRBV11-1 and TRBJ1-5; D is possibly TRBD1 (5 bases). CDR3 size: 13 residues. Deletions cut 1 base from V and 6 bases from J, with 7 bases between. Germline CDR1 and CDR2: SGHAT and FQDESV (reference sequence). The CDR3 loop is CASSLGQFQPQHF. The CDR3 bases are TGTGCCAGCAGCTTAGGACAGTTTCAGCCCCAGCATTTT.

This chain connects TRBV11-3 to TRBJ1-1; possibly TRBD1 for D (6 bases). Per germline, CDR1 SGHNT and CDR2 YENEEA. The CDR3 is 17 residues long. The V gene lost 0 bases and the J gene lost 3 bases, with 17 bases spanning the gap. The CDR3 sequence is CASSLDVRVRGDTEAFF. As DNA, the CDR3 is TGTGCCAGCAGCTTAGATGTCCGGGTCAGGGGAGACACTGAAGCTTTCTTT.

This sequence joins TRBV18 and TRBJ2-7, with 8 bases that match TRBD1. Trimming took 4 bases from V and 4 from J; bases not matched to a gene: 12. CDR3 size: 16 residues. Germline V lookup: CDR1 KGHSH, CDR2 LQKENI. CDR3: CASSQGIVGQEYEQYF. The CDR3 region has the DNA TGTGCCAGCTCACAAGGGATAGTGGGACAGGAATACGAGCAGTACTTC.

The gene calls are TRBV24-1 and TRBJ2-2, with 10 bases that match TRBD2. This CDR3 is 17 amino acids long. Germline V gene sequence: CDR1 KGHDR, CDR2 SFDVKD. The junction had 3 bases not matched to a gene; V was cut back by 0 bases and J by 3 bases. CDR3 in amino acids: CATSDLVLAGDTGELFF. In nucleotides, the CDR3 is TGTGCCACCAGTGATTTGGTTCTAGCGGGGGACACCGGGGAGCTGTTTTTT.

The CDR3 sequence is CASSRNPGQPEAFF. The CDR3 coding sequence is TGTGCCAGCAGCAGAAACCCGGGACAGCCTGAAGCTTTCTTT. The genes are TRBV5-4 and TRBJ1-1, with 7 bases aligning to TRBD1. The germline CDR1 and CDR2 sequences are SGHNT and YYREEE (reference sequence). With V trimmed by 4 bases and J by 6 bases, 9 bases remained unmatched. There are 14 residues in the CDR3. The complete variable domain, with remaining parts taken from reference TRBV5-4 and TRBJ1-1, reads ETGVTQSPTHLIKTRGQQVTLRCSSQSGHNTVSWYQQALGQGPQFIFQYYREEENGRGNFPPRFSGLQFPNYSSELNVNALELDDSALYLCASSRNPGQPEAFFGQGTRLTVV.

The chain recombines TRBV2 with TRBJ2-2, with D maybe TRBD2 (6 bases). The CDR3 covers 15 residues. Germline lookup yields CDR1 SNHLY and CDR2 FYNNEI. V lost 5 bases and J 5 bases, leaving 15 bases between the germline ends. CDR3 loop: CASSTWGVQTGELFF. The CDR3 DNA is TGTGCCAGCAGTACCTGGGGGGTCCAGACCGGGGAGCTGTTTTTT.

The table lists this clone with a few counts. The V and J genes are TRBV5-1 and TRBJ2-5; weak D call: TRBD1 (5 bases). This CDR3 comprises 16 residues. With 4 bases removed from V and 4 bases from J, the gap between germline ends came to 20 bases. CDR1 and CDR2 (germline): SGHRS, YFSETQ. The CDR3 sequence is CASSLGSTGQGETQYF. CDR3 coding DNA: TGCGCCAGCAGCCTGGGGTCTACAGGCCAGGGAGAGACCCAGTACTTC.

The chain carries TRBV28 and TRBJ1-4, with D unclear. Germline V gene lookup returns CDR1 MDHEN and CDR2 SYDVKM. This CDR3 comprises 14 residues. V was trimmed by 1 base and J by 1 base, leaving 4 bases between them. Written as DNA, the CDR3 is TGTGCCAGCAGTTTATTATTAACTAATGAAAAACTGTTTTTT. As protein: CASSLLLTNEKLFF.

This chain links TRBV29-1 with TRBJ1-1, with 7 bases that match TRBD1. The CDR3 runs to 13 residues. The junction had 4 bases not matched to a gene; V was cut back by 5 bases and J by 1 base. From germline, CDR1 is SQVTM and CDR2 ANQGSEA. The CDR3 spells CSVPGTANTEAFF. Here the CDR3 DNA reads TGCAGCGTTCCTGGGACAGCGAACACTGAAGCTTTCTTT.